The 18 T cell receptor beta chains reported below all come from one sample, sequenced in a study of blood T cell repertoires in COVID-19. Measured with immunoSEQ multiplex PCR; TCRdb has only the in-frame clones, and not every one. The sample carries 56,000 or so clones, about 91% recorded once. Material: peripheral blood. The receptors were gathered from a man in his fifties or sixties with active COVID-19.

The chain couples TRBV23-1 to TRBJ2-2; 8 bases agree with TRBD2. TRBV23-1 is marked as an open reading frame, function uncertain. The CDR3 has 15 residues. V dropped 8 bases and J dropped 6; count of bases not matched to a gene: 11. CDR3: CASLGGGRRPGELFF. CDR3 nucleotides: TGCGCCAGCCTCGGGGGGGGGCGAAGACCCGGGGAGCTGTTTTTT.

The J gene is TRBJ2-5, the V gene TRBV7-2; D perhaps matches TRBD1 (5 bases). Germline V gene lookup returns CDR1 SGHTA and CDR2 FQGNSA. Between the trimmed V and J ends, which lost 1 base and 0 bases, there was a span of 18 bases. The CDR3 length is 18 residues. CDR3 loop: CASSLVWRPGQNQETQYF. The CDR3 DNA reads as TGTGCCAGCAGCTTAGTATGGCGGCCAGGGCAGAACCAAGAGACCCAGTACTTC. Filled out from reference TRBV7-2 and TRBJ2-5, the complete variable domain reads GAGVSQSPSNKVTEKGKDVELRCDPISGHTALYWYRQSLGQGLEFLIYFQGNSAPDKSGLPSDRFSAERTGGSVSTLTIQRTQQEDSAVYLCASSLVWRPGQNQETQYFGPGTRLLVL.

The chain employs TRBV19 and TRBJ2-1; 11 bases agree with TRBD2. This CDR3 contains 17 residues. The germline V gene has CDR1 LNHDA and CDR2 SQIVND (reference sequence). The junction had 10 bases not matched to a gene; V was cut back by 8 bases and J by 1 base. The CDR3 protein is CASSGSSGRTSYNEQFF. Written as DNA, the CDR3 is TGTGCCAGTTCGGGCTCTAGCGGGAGGACGTCCTACAATGAGCAGTTCTTC.

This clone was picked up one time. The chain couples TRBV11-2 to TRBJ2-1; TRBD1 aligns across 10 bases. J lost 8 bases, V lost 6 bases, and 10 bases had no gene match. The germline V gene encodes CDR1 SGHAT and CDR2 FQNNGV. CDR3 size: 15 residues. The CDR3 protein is CASRLRQGAWDEQFF. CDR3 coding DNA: TGTGCCAGCAGGTTACGACAGGGGGCGTGGGATGAGCAGTTCTTC.

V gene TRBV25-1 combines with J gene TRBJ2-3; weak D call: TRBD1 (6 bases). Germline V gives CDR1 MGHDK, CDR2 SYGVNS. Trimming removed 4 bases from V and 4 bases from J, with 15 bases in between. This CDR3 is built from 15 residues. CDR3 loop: CASSAYKSGADTQYF. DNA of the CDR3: TGTGCCAGCAGTGCTTATAAATCAGGGGCAGATACGCAGTATTTT.

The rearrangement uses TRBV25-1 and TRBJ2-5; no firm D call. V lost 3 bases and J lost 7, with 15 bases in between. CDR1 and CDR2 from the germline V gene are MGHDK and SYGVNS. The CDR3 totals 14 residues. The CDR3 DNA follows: TGTGCCAGCAGTGACTTACTTCCCCCATGGACCCAGTACTTC. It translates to CASSDLLPPWTQYF.

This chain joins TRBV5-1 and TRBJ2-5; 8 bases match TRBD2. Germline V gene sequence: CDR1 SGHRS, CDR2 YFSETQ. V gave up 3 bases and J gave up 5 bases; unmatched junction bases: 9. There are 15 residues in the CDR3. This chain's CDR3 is CASSSGTRNRETQYF. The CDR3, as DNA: TGCGCCAGCAGCTCCGGGACTAGGAATCGGGAGACCCAGTACTTC.

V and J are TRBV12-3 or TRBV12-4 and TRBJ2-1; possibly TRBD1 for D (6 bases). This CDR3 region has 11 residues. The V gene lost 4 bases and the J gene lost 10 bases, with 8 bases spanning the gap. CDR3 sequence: CASSYGGEQFF. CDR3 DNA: TGTGCCAGCAGTTATGGGGGCGAGCAGTTCTTC.

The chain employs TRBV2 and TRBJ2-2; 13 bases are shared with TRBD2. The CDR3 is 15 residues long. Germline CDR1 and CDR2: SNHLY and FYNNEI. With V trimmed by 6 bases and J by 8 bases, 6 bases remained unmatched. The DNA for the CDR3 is TGTGCCAGCAGCCCGGGACTAGCGGGATCTGGGGAGCTGTTTTTT. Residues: CASSPGLAGSGELFF.

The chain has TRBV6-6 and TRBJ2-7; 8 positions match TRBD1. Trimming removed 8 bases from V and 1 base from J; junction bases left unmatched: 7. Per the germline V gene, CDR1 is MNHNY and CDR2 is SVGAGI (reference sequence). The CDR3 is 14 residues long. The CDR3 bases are TGTGCCAGCGGAACGGGGGACAGGTCCTACGAGCAGTACTTC. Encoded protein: CASGTGDRSYEQYF.

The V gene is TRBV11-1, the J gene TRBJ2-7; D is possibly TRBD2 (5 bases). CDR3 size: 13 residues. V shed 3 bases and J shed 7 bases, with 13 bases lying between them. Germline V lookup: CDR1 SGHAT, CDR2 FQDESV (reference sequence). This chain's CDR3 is CASSFQDLGEQYF. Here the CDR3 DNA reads TGTGCCAGCAGCTTCCAGGACTTGGGGGAGCAGTACTTC.

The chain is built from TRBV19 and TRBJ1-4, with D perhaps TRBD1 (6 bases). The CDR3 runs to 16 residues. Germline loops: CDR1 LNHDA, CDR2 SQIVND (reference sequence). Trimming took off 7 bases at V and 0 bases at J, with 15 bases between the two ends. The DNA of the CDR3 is TGTGCCAGTATCGCACGCAGGGGAGCAACTAATGAAAAACTGTTTTTT. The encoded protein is CASIARRGATNEKLFF.

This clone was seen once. CDR3 sequence reads: CASSMRDRSAGNTIYF. CDR3 bases: TGTGCCAGTAGTATGCGGGACCGGAGCGCTGGAAACACCATATATTTT. The V and J genes are TRBV19 and TRBJ1-3, with a possible D match to TRBD1 (5 bases). CDR1 is LNHDA and CDR2 is SQIVND in the germline V gene (reference sequence). This CDR3 has 16 amino acids. V was shortened by 3 bases and J by 2 bases, with 14 bases between the two germline ends.

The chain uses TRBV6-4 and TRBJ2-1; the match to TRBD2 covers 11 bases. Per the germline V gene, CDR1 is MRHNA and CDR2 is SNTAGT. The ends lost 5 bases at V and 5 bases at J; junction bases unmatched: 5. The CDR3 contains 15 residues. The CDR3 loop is CASSFLAGGNNEQFF. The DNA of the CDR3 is TGTGCCAGCAGTTTTCTAGCGGGAGGAAACAATGAGCAGTTCTTC.

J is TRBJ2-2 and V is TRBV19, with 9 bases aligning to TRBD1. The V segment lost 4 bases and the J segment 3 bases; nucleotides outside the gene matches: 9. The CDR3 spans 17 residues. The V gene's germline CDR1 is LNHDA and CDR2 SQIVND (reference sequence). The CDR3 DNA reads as TGTGCCAGTAGTAGTGATAACAGGGGGCAGGACACCGGGGAGCTGTTTTTT. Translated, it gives CASSSDNRGQDTGELFF.

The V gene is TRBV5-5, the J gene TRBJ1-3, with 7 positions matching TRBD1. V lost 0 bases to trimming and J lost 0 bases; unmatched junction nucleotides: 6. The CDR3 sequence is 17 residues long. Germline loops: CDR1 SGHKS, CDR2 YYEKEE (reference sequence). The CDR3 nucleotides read TGTGCCAGCAGCTTGGGAGGGACAGCCAACTCTGGAAACACCATATATTTT. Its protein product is CASSLGGTANSGNTIYF.

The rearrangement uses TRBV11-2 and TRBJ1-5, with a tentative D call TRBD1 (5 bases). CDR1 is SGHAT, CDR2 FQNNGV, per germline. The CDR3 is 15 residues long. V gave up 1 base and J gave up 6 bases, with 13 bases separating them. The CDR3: CASSLVSGAGQPQHF. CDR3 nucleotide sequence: TGTGCCAGCAGCTTAGTGTCTGGGGCCGGTCAGCCCCAGCATTTT.

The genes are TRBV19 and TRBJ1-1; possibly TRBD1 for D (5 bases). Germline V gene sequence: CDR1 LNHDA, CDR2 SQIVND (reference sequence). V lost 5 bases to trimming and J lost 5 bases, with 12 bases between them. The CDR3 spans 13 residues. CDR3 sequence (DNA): TGTGCCAGTAGTGTGGGGCCGAGGACTGAAGCTTTCTTT. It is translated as CASSVGPRTEAFF.